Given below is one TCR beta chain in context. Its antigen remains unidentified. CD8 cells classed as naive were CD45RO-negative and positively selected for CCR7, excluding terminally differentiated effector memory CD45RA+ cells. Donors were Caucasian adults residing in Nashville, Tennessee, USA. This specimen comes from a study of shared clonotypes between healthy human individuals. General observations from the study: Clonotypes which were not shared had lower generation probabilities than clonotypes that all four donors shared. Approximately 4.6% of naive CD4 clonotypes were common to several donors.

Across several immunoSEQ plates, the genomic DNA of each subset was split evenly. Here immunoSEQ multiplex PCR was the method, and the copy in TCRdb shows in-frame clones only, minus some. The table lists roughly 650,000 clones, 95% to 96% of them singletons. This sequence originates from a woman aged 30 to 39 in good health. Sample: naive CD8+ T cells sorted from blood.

The CDR3 sequence: CSVETVLYEQFF. CDR3 coding DNA: TGCAGCGTTGAAACCGTTCTTTATGAGCAGTTCTTC. The chain joins TRBV29-1 to TRBJ2-1; unclear D gene. V gave up 2 bases and J gave up 8 bases, with 10 bases separating them. CDR1 and CDR2 (germline): SQVTM, ANQGSEA. The CDR3 has 12 amino acids.